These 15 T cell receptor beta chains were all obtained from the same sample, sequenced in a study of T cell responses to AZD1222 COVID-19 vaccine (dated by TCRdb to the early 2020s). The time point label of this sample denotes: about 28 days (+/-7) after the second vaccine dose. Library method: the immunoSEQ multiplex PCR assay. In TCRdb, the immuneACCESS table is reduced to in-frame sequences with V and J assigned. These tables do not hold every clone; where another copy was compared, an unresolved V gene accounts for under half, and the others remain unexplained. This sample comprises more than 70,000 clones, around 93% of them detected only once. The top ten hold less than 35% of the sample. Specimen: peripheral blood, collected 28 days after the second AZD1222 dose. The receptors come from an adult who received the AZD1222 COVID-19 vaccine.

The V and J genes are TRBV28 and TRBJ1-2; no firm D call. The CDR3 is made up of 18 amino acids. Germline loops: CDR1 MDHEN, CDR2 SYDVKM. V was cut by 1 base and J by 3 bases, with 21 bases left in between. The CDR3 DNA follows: TGTGCCAGCAGTTTATCTACGCGGGAGGGAAACTCGTACTATGGCTACACCTTC. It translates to CASSLSTREGNSYYGYTF.

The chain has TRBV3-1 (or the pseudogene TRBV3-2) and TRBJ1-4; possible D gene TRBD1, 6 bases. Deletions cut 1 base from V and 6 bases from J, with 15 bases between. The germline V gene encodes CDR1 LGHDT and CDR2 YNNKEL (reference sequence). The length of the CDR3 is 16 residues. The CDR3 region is CASSQVPDRRDEKLFF. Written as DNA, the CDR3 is TGTGCCAGCAGCCAAGTCCCCGACAGGAGGGATGAAAAACTGTTTTTT.

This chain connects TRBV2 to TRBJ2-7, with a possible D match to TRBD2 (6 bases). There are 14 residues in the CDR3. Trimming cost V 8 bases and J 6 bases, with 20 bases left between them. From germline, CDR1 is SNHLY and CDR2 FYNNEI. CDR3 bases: TGTGCCAGCGGTGGGGAGGCGGGAACCATCGAGCAGTACTTC. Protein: CASGGEAGTIEQYF.

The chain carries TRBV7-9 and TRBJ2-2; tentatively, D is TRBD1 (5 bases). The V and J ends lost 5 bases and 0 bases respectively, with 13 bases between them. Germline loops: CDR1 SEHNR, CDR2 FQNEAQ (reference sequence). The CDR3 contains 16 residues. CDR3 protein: CASSPRAQANTGELFF. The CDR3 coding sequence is TGTGCCAGCAGCCCCAGGGCTCAAGCGAACACCGGGGAGCTGTTTTTT.

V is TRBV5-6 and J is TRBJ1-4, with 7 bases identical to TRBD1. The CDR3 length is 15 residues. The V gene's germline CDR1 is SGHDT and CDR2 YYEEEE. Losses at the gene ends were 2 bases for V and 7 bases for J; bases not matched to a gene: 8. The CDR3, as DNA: TGTGCCAGCAGCTTACAGGGGCCCCGGGGTGAAAAACTGTTTTTT. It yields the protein CASSLQGPRGEKLFF.

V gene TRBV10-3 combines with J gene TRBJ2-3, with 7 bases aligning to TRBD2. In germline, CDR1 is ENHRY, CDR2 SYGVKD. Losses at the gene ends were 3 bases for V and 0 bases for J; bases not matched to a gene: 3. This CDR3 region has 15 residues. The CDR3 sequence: CAISDPLASTDTQYF. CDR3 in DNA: TGTGCCATCAGTGATCCACTAGCGAGCACAGATACGCAGTATTTT.

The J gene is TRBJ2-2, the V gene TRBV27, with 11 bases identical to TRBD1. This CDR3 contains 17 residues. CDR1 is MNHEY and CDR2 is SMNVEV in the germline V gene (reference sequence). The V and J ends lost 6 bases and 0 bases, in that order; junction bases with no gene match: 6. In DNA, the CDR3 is TGTGCCAGCAGCCCGGGGACAGGGGGAACGAACACCGGGGAGCTGTTTTTT. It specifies CASSPGTGGTNTGELFF.

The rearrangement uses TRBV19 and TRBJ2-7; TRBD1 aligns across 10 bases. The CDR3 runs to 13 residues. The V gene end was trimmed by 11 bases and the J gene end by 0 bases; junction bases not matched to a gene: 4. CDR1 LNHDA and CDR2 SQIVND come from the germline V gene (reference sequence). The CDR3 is CAARDRGSYEQYF. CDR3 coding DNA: TGTGCCGCCAGGGACAGGGGCTCCTACGAGCAGTACTTC.

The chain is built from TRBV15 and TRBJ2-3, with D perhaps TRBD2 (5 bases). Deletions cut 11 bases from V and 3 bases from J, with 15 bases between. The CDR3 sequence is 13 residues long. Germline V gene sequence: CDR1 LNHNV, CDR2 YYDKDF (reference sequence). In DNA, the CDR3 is TGTGCCTTGGGTGAGAGGGAGACAGATACGCAGTATTTT. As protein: CALGERETDTQYF.

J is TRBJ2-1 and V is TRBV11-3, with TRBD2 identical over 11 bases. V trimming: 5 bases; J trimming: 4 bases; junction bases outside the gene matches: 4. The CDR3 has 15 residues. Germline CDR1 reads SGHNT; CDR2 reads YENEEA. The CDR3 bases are TGTGCCAGCAGCCCGGGACTAGCGGATTACAATGAGCAGTTCTTC. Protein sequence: CASSPGLADYNEQFF.

The CDR3 DNA follows: TGTGCCAGCAGTCTCCGGGGGGGCGCGGGAGGGCCGGATACGCAGTATTTT. This sequence encodes CASSLRGGAGGPDTQYF. This chain joins TRBV28 and TRBJ2-3, with 9 bases lining up with TRBD2. In germline, CDR1 is MDHEN, CDR2 SYDVKM. Trimming removed 5 bases from V and 6 bases from J; junction bases left unmatched: 15. The CDR3 sequence is 17 residues long. Based on the CDR3 plus reference TRBV28 and TRBJ2-3, the full variable domain is DVKVTQSSRYLVKRTGEKVFLECVQDMDHENMFWYRQDPGLGLRLIYFSYDVKMKEKGDIPEGYSVSREKKERFSLILESASTNQTSMYLCASSLRGGAGGPDTQYFGPGTRLTVL.

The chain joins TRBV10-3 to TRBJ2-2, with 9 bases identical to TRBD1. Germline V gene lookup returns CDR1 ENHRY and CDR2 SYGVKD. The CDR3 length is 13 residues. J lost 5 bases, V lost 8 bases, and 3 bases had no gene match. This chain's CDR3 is CAIRDRETGELFF. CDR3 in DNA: TGTGCCATCCGGGACAGGGAAACCGGGGAGCTGTTTTTT.

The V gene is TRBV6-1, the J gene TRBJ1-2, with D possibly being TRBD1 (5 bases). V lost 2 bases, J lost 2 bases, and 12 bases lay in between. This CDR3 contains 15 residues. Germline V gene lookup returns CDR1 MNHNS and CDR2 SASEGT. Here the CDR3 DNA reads TGTGCCAGCAGTGAAAACCCAGGGAGGAACTATGGCTACACCTTC. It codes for CASSENPGRNYGYTF.

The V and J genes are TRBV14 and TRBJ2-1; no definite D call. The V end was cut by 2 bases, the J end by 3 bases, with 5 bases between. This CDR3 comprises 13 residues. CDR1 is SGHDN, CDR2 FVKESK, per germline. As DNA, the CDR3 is TGTGCCAGCAGCCAATCACACTACAATGAGCAGTTCTTC. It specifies CASSQSHYNEQFF.

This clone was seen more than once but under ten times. CDR3 sequence (DNA): TGCAGCGCCACTATACTAGCGGGAGACGAGCAGTACTTC. Translation gives CSATILAGDEQYF. The chain has TRBV29-1 and TRBJ2-7; TRBD2 agrees at 11 bases. The junction had 7 bases not matched to a gene; V was cut back by 7 bases and J by 5 bases. The V gene's germline CDR1 is SQVTM and CDR2 ANQGSEA. The CDR3 consists of 13 residues.